This T cell receptor (beta chain) was retrieved from a study of neoadjuvant anti-PD-1 for oral cavity cancer. Across the study: Nivolumab at 3 mg/kg was mostly given biweekly, three to four doses, pre-surgery. Overall study results and limits: Higher pretreatment Treg/Th17 ratios tracked higher pretreatment blood clonality.

Time point meaning: after neoadjuvant nivolumab, at surgical resection. Using immunoSEQ multiplex PCR, the repertoire was profiled, and TCRdb retains in-frame clones only, with some absent. The sample has about 14,000 clones; about three quarters are singletons. Comments on this clone: No antigen is known for it.

The CDR3 totals 12 residues. Trimming removed 9 bases at V and 5 bases at J, with 13 bases between. The germline V gene encodes CDR1 MNHEY and CDR2 SVGAGI. The J gene is TRBJ1-1, the V gene TRBV6-5, with TRBD1 as a possible D gene (5 bases). Specimen: PBMCs, collected after nivolumab (anti-PD-1) treatment. This TCR derives from a person aged 35-80 years with oral cavity squamous cell carcinoma. CDR3 in DNA: TGTGCCAGTCGCGAGGGGCCTACTGAAGCTTTCTTT. This codes for CASREGPTEAFF.